The subject of this entry is one TCR beta chain. TCRdb keeps only in-frame clones here, not all; method: immunoSEQ multiplex PCR. The data hold approximately 31,000 clones, with roughly 89% observed a single time. The entry originates in a study of preoperative IRX-2 immunotherapy in early breast cancer. V trimming: 6 bases; J trimming: 8 bases; junction bases outside the gene matches: 6. The CDR3 contains 13 residues. Per the germline V gene, CDR1 is WSHSY and CDR2 is SAAADI. As to treatment: preoperative locoregional IRX-2 cytokine immunotherapy. Patients received preoperative, locoregional IRX-2 cytokine immunotherapy in a phase Ib study.

The source material was tumor tissue, sampled after IRX-2 immunotherapy. This sequence was found in a human donor with breast cancer. The V and J genes are TRBV10-2 and TRBJ1-4, with 7 positions matching TRBD1. The DNA for the CDR3 is TGCGCCAGCAGCCTGACAGGGTGGGAAAAACTGTTTTTT. It encodes CASSLTGWEKLFF.